Below are 20 T cell receptor beta chains sequenced from a single sample in a study of OX40 agonist ivuxolimab in advanced cancers. Here immunoSEQ multiplex PCR was the method, and the copy in TCRdb shows in-frame clones only, minus some. The sample shows fewer than 55,000 clones, 75% to 90% of them seen only once. The input for sequencing was CD4+ or CD8+ T cells sorted from blood, taken in a trial of the OX40 agonist ivuxolimab. Receptors originate from an adult with an advanced solid tumor such as melanoma, head and neck, liver or kidney cancer.

The V call is TRBV30, the J call TRBJ1-2; D is ambiguous. This CDR3 is built from 14 residues. Trimming took 3 bases from V and 3 from J, leaving 14 bases between them. Germline V CDR1 and CDR2: GTSNPN, SVGIG (reference sequence). CDR3 sequence: CAWSQSKWDYGYTF. The CDR3 DNA reads as TGTGCCTGGAGCCAGAGTAAATGGGACTATGGCTACACCTTC.

The genes are TRBV5-7 and TRBJ1-2, with 8 bases that match TRBD1. TRBV5-7 is labeled an ORF, and its function is uncertain. The CDR3 covers 16 residues. After removal of 4 bases from V and 3 bases from J, the junction contained 11 bases not matched to a gene. In DNA form, the CDR3 reads TGTGCCAGCAGCACCCGGACAGGGAGGAGGGACTATGGCTACACCTTC. This gives the protein CASSTRTGRRDYGYTF.

The V gene is TRBV19, the J gene TRBJ2-7; 7 nucleotides align to TRBD1. V lost 7 bases and J lost 4; bases outside the gene matches: 10. This CDR3 comprises 14 residues. Germline CDR1 LNHDA, CDR2 SQIVND (reference sequence). The CDR3 DNA reads TGTGCCAGTACCACCCGGGACAGCCTTTACGAGCAGTACTTC. Residues: CASTTRDSLYEQYF. Full variable domain (missing parts from reference TRBV19 and TRBJ2-7): DGGITQSPKYLFRKEGQNVTLSCEQNLNHDAMYWYRQDPGQGLRLIYYSQIVNDFQKGDIAEGYSVSREKKESFPLTVTSAQKNPTAFYLCASTTRDSLYEQYFGPGTRLTVT.

The chain employs TRBV13 and TRBJ2-5; TRBD1 matches at 7 bases. The CDR3 is made up of 13 amino acids. The ends lost 8 bases at V and 3 bases at J; junction bases unmatched: 6. Germline V gene data show CDR1 as PRHDT and CDR2 as FYEKMQ (reference sequence). The CDR3: CASGRQGEETQYF. CDR3 in DNA: TGTGCCAGCGGTAGGCAGGGGGAAGAGACCCAGTACTTC.

V gene TRBV7-9 combines with J gene TRBJ1-2, with TRBD1 matching over 8 bases. The ends lost 3 bases at V and 0 bases at J; junction bases unmatched: 12. The CDR3 sequence is 18 residues long. CDR1 SEHNR and CDR2 FQNEAQ come from the germline V gene (reference sequence). This CDR3 reads CASSFYQGGQVSNYGYTF. CDR3 DNA: TGTGCCAGCAGCTTCTACCAGGGGGGACAGGTCTCTAACTATGGCTACACCTTC.

The gene calls are TRBV4-3 and TRBJ2-7, with D possibly being TRBD1 (6 bases). Trimming removed 0 bases at V and 4 bases at J, with 16 bases between. The CDR3 is 16 amino acids. The germline V gene has CDR1 LGHNA and CDR2 YSLEER. The CDR3 nucleotides read TGCGCCAGCAGCCAAGATCTACGGCCAGGGGATTACGAGCAGTACTTC. It codes for CASSQDLRPGDYEQYF.

The gene calls are TRBV11-2 and TRBJ1-1; D not certain. From germline, CDR1 is SGHAT and CDR2 FQNNGV. The CDR3 totals 13 residues. Trimming pared 3 bases from V and 0 bases from J, leaving 5 bases between. The CDR3 is CASSFPMNTEAFF. CDR3 bases: TGTGCCAGCAGCTTTCCTATGAACACTGAAGCTTTCTTT.

This chain links TRBV29-1 with TRBJ2-1, with TRBD1 matching 7 bases. The ends lost 4 bases at V and 3 bases at J; junction bases unmatched: 18. The CDR3 is made up of 18 amino acids. Germline values: CDR1 SQVTM, CDR2 ANQGSEA. The CDR3 nucleotides are TGCAGCGTTGTGTCCCTGGAGACAGGGTGGATGAGCTACAATGAGCAGTTCTTC. It yields the protein CSVVSLETGWMSYNEQFF.

J is TRBJ1-6 and V is TRBV11-2, with 9 nucleotides matching TRBD1. J was trimmed by 1 base and V by 0 bases; bases with no gene match: 7. Germline lookup yields CDR1 SGHAT and CDR2 FQNNGV. This CDR3 spans 19 amino acids. CDR3 amino acids: CASSLERPGQGSYNSPLHF. The CDR3 nucleotides read TGTGCCAGCAGCTTAGAACGGCCGGGACAGGGTTCCTATAATTCACCCCTCCACTTT.

V usage is TRBV27 and J usage is TRBJ2-1; 12 bases agree with TRBD2. The V gene's germline CDR1 is MNHEY and CDR2 SMNVEV (reference sequence). Trimming cost V 6 bases and J 2 bases; bases outside gene matches: 11. The CDR3 loop spans 18 amino acids. The CDR3 loop is CASRFIPGLAGTYNEQFF. In DNA form, the CDR3 reads TGTGCCAGCAGATTCATCCCCGGACTAGCGGGGACCTACAATGAGCAGTTCTTC.

The table lists this clone with a count of one. The chain is built from TRBV5-8 and TRBJ1-1, with unresolved D. The CDR3 is 14 amino acids. Deletions cut 0 bases from V and 3 bases from J, with 9 bases between. CDR1 SGHTS and CDR2 YDEGEE come from the germline V gene. CDR3 region: CASSLGSWDTEAFF. The DNA of the CDR3 is TGTGCCAGCAGCTTGGGCTCCTGGGACACTGAAGCTTTCTTT.

This chain links TRBV4-1 with TRBJ2-2; D not certain. Germline V gene data show CDR1 as MGHRA and CDR2 as YSYEKL. Trimming pared 1 base from V and 6 bases from J, leaving 6 bases between. The CDR3 length is 13 residues. This chain's CDR3 is CASSQGFAGELFF. The CDR3 DNA is TGCGCCAGCAGCCAAGGATTCGCCGGGGAGCTGTTTTTT.

CDR3 bases: TGCGCCAGCAGCTTGGCCCAATCCCTCCTGTTGTCCGAGCAGTACTTC. It specifies CASSLAQSLLLSEQYF. The J gene is TRBJ2-7, the V gene TRBV5-1; D remains ambiguous. The ends were cut back, 0 bases at V and 6 bases at J, with 19 bases in the middle. This CDR3 has 16 residues. The germline V gene encodes CDR1 SGHRS and CDR2 YFSETQ.

V and J are TRBV11-2 and TRBJ1-1; TRBD1 aligns across 7 bases. Germline V CDR1 and CDR2: SGHAT, FQNNGV. The CDR3 spans 15 residues. V shed 5 bases and J 1 base; nucleotides not matched to a gene: 7. The CDR3 DNA reads as TGTGCCAGCAGCGCTGAACAGGGGTGGAACACTGAAGCTTTCTTT. Protein sequence: CASSAEQGWNTEAFF.

The chain carries TRBV4-3 and TRBJ2-7; D not resolved. Germline loops: CDR1 LGHNA, CDR2 YSLEER. CDR3 length equals 13 residues. V lost 0 bases and J 4 bases, leaving 7 bases between the germline ends. The CDR3 DNA sequence: TGCGCCAGCAGCCAAGATGACGGATACGAGCAGTACTTC. Encoded protein: CASSQDDGYEQYF.

The chain has TRBV7-9 and TRBJ2-7, with D hard to call. The length of the CDR3 is 12 residues. The germline V and J ends were trimmed by 6 bases and 1 base, with 7 bases remaining between them. CDR1 and CDR2 (germline): SEHNR, FQNEAQ (reference sequence). Here the CDR3 reads CASRPLSYEQYF. The CDR3, as DNA: TGTGCCAGCAGGCCATTATCCTACGAGCAGTACTTC.

The chain recombines TRBV18 with TRBJ1-1, with TRBD1 identical over 8 bases. The germline gives CDR1 KGHSH, CDR2 LQKENI. The V segment lost 0 bases and the J segment 10 bases; nucleotides outside the gene matches: 4. The CDR3 runs to 13 residues. The CDR3 bases are TGTGCCAGCTCACCACCACGGACAGGGCCAGCTTTCTTT. It is translated as CASSPPRTGPAFF. Drawing the rest from reference TRBV18 and TRBJ1-1, the complete variable domain is NAGVMQNPRHLVRRRGQEARLRCSPMKGHSHVYWYRQLPEEGLKFMVYLQKENIIDESGMPKERFSAEFPKEGPSILRIQQVVRGDSAAYFCASSPPRTGPAFFGQGTRLTVV.

J is TRBJ1-5 and V is TRBV19; the D gene is possibly TRBD1 (6 bases). Germline assignment: CDR1 LNHDA and CDR2 SQIVND (reference sequence). CDR3 length: 15 residues. V dropped 6 bases and J dropped 3 bases, with 15 bases sitting between them. The CDR3 here is CASSLLTGANQPQHF. The CDR3 region has the DNA TGTGCCAGTAGCTTACTGACAGGCGCCAATCAGCCCCAGCATTTT.

CDR3: CASSLGTANTEAFF. The CDR3 DNA is TGCGCCAGCAGCTTGGGGACAGCGAACACTGAAGCTTTCTTT. The rearrangement uses TRBV5-1 and TRBJ1-1; a weak D match, TRBD1 (6 bases). This CDR3 has 14 amino acids. Germline assignment: CDR1 SGHRS and CDR2 YFSETQ. Trimming cost V 0 bases and J 1 base, with 7 bases left between them.

The V gene is TRBV19, the J gene TRBJ1-1; D is unclear. Germline CDR1 LNHDA, CDR2 SQIVND (reference sequence). Trimming stripped 6 bases from V and 1 base from J, with 15 bases between. The CDR3 spans 15 residues. In DNA form, the CDR3 reads TGTGCCAGTAGCCGACCCGCGGCGGGGAACACTGAAGCTTTCTTT. Protein: CASSRPAAGNTEAFF.